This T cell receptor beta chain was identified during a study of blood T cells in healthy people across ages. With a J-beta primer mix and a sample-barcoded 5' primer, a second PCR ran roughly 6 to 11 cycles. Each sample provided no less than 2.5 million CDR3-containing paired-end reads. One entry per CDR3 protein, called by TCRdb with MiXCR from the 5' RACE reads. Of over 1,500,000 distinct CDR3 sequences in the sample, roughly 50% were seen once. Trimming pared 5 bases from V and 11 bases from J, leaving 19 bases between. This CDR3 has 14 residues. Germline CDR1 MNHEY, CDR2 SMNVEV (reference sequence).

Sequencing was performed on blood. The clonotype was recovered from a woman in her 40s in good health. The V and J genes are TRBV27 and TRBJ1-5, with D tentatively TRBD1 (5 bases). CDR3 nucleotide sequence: TGTGCCAGCAGTCCCCCAGGGAGGGGCAGCACCCAGCATTTT. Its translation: CASSPPGRGSTQHF.